The subject of this entry is one TCR beta chain. Its antigen is not identified. The entry originates in a study of blood T cells in healthy people across ages. Study-level points and caveats: Bulk PBMC profiling left naive and antigen-experienced comparisons inconclusive. As naive T cell percentage varied, TCR beta diversity correlated strongly with it.

A second about 7 to 12 cycle PCR used barcoded and J-beta primers. Each CDR3 protein gets one entry after TCRdb re-called the 5' RACE reads with MiXCR. Of approximately 800,000 distinct CDR3 sequences detected, roughly 25% appear once; the ten largest clones hold approximately 3.7%. The germline CDR1 and CDR2 sequences are MGHRA and YSYEKL. This CDR3 has 13 amino acids. V lost 2 bases, J lost 5 bases, and 9 bases lay in between. Another study also made use of these data, one on T cells of mothers and their children. That work contributes: Donors were three healthy Caucasian mothers and their six children.

The chain combines TRBV4-1 with TRBJ1-2; maybe TRBD1 (6 bases). This sequence originates from a boy aged 5 to 17 in good health. Sequencing was done on a sample of blood. CDR3 in DNA: TGCGCCAGCAGCCAAAATACAGGGTATGGCTACACCTTC. Translated: CASSQNTGYGYTF.